The 9 T cell receptor beta chains listed next were all sequenced from one sample in a study of blood T cells in healthy people across ages. Using a J-beta primer mix together with a sample-barcoded 5' primer, a second PCR was run for about 7 to 12 cycles. Using its own MiXCR run on the 5' RACE reads, TCRdb lists one record per CDR3 protein. The sample has about 970,000 distinct CDR3 sequences; roughly 51% are singletons. The source material was blood. The receptors originated from a woman aged 55-75 years in good health.

The gene calls are TRBV5-5 and TRBJ2-7, with D perhaps TRBD1 (6 bases). Trimming removed 4 bases at V and 6 bases at J, with 17 bases between. CDR1 is SGHKS, CDR2 YYEKEE, per germline (reference sequence). The CDR3 covers 14 residues. The CDR3 DNA follows: TGTGCCAGCAGCCAACCCCGACAGGTTGCCGAGCAGTACTTC. Amino acids: CASSQPRQVAEQYF.

This clonotype was found a few times. The V call is TRBV6-5, the J call TRBJ2-5; TRBD2 agrees at 13 bases. CDR1 and CDR2 (germline): MNHEY, SVGAGI. The CDR3 sequence is 14 residues long. After removal of 4 bases from V and 11 bases from J, the junction contained 7 bases not matched to a gene. CDR3 protein: CASSSTSGREEQYF. The DNA of the CDR3 is TGTGCCAGCAGTTCCACTAGCGGGAGGGAAGAGCAGTACTTC.

V is TRBV27 and J is TRBJ2-7; 11 nucleotides agree with TRBD2. Trimming cost V 6 bases and J 6 bases; bases outside gene matches: 4. CDR1 and CDR2 from the germline V gene are MNHEY and SMNVEV (reference sequence). The CDR3 has 13 amino acids. The CDR3 protein is CASSWTSGLEQYF. As DNA, the CDR3 is TGTGCCAGCAGCTGGACTAGCGGGCTCGAGCAGTACTTC.

This clonotype has just a few counts. V usage is TRBV12-3 or TRBV12-4 and J usage is TRBJ2-7, with D hard to call. Trimming took 2 bases from V and 3 from J, leaving 11 bases between them. The CDR3 length is 14 residues. The CDR3 region is CASSLRAGNYEQYF. The CDR3 DNA is TGTGCCAGCAGTTTAAGGGCAGGAAACTACGAGCAGTACTTC.

This clonotype turned up a few times. This chain uses TRBV12-3 or TRBV12-4 with TRBJ2-5, with 7 bases fitting TRBD2. V lost 1 base and J lost 5; bases outside the gene matches: 4. This CDR3 has 14 residues. The CDR3 spells CASSLGGEGETQYF. DNA of the CDR3: TGTGCCAGCAGTTTAGGTGGGGAGGGGGAGACCCAGTACTTC.

V gene TRBV12-3 or TRBV12-4 combines with J gene TRBJ2-7; D gene uncertain. The J call is uncertain, as TRBJ2-4 better fits the DNA end. There are 13 residues in the CDR3. The CDR3 region has the DNA TGTGCCAGCAGTTTTGTACAGTTAAACATTCAGTACTTC. The encoded protein is CASSFVQLNIQYF.

The chain has TRBV18 and TRBJ1-2, with D perhaps matching TRBD1 (5 bases). The CDR3 is 17 residues long. Trimming cost V 0 bases and J 7 bases, with 21 bases left between them. Germline V CDR1 and CDR2: KGHSH, LQKENI. The CDR3 DNA reads as TGTGCCAGCTCACCACCGGGGCAAACTATGGGACTACGTGGCTACACCTTC. Translated, it gives CASSPPGQTMGLRGYTF. Full variable domain (outside the CDR3, taken from reference TRBV18 and TRBJ1-2): NAGVMQNPRHLVRRRGQEARLRCSPMKGHSHVYWYRQLPEEGLKFMVYLQKENIIDESGMPKERFSAEFPKEGPSILRIQQVVRGDSAAYFCASSPPGQTMGLRGYTFGSGTRLTVV.

This clonotype was recorded a few times. The J gene is TRBJ2-3, the V gene TRBV20-1; weak D call: TRBD2 (5 bases). The germline V gene has CDR1 DFQATT and CDR2 SNEGSKA (reference sequence). CDR3 length equals 14 residues. V gave up 6 bases and J gave up 3 bases, with 16 bases separating them. In DNA form, the CDR3 reads TGCAGTGCAACCCCGGGAACCCGGACAGATACGCAGTATTTT. This translates into CSATPGTRTDTQYF.

The CDR3 DNA reads TGTGCCAGCAGCTCGAAGCGGGAGTCCTACAATGAGCAGTTCTTC. Its protein product is CASSSKRESYNEQFF. The rearrangement uses TRBV11-2 and TRBJ2-1; 8 bases map to TRBD2. The germline V gene encodes CDR1 SGHAT and CDR2 FQNNGV. V lost 4 bases to trimming and J lost 1 base; unmatched junction nucleotides: 3. The CDR3 runs to 15 residues.